Below are 7 T cell receptor beta chains sequenced from a single sample in a study of blood T cell repertoires in COVID-19. Clones were sequenced by immunoSEQ multiplex PCR, and TCRdb holds only the in-frame ones, with some missing. The table lists around 220,000 clones, roughly 88% of them singletons. Sequences were obtained from peripheral blood. All receptors come from a woman aged 40 to 50 who had recovered from COVID-19.

J is TRBJ1-1 and V is TRBV7-6; D ambiguous. From germline, CDR1 is SGHVS and CDR2 FNYEAQ. V lost 2 bases to trimming and J lost 1 base, with 14 bases between them. The CDR3 has 16 residues. The CDR3 DNA follows: TGTGCCAGCAGCTTACGCCCCTCTGGCTCGAACACTGAAGCTTTCTTT. Its translation is CASSLRPSGSNTEAFF.

V gene TRBV7-2 combines with J gene TRBJ1-6, with 10 bases that match TRBD1. Germline trimming cut 4 bases from V and 15 bases from J; bases unmatched to any gene: 12. This CDR3 contains 15 residues. The V gene's germline CDR1 is SGHTA and CDR2 FQGNSA. Written as DNA, the CDR3 is TGTGCCAGCAGCTCAAGACAGGGGGCGGGTTCCGTCCTCCACTTT. Residues: CASSSRQGAGSVLHF.

This clone was seen once. This rearrangement joins TRBV4-2 to TRBJ2-7, with 8 bases aligning to TRBD1. There are 16 residues in the CDR3. From germline, CDR1 is LGHNA and CDR2 YNFKEQ. Trimming cost V 0 bases and J 1 base; bases outside gene matches: 5. The CDR3 region has the DNA TGTGCCAGCAGCCAAGATAGGGGGACAGGTTCCTACGAGCAGTACTTC. Its protein product is CASSQDRGTGSYEQYF.

This chain uses TRBV10-3 with TRBJ1-2; 9 bases agree with TRBD1. The CDR3 totals 12 residues. The V and J ends lost 6 bases and 6 bases, in that order; junction bases with no gene match: 2. CDR1 and CDR2 from the germline V gene are ENHRY and SYGVKD. CDR3 DNA sequence: TGTGCCATCAGGGACAGGGGCGATGGCTACACCTTC. Translating gives CAIRDRGDGYTF.

This clone came up a few times. The rearrangement joins TRBV2 to TRBJ1-6; a possible D gene is TRBD1 (5 bases). Germline V gene sequence: CDR1 SNHLY, CDR2 FYNNEI. CDR3 length: 16 residues. Deletions cut 10 bases from V and 6 bases from J, with 22 bases between. CDR3 region: CATFPQTRQINSPLHF. The CDR3 coding sequence is TGTGCCACTTTTCCTCAGACCCGACAGATTAATTCACCCCTCCACTTT.

This clone occurred once. This sequence joins TRBV18 and TRBJ1-6; D is possibly TRBD1 (5 bases). Looked up from germline, CDR1 is KGHSH and CDR2 is LQKENI. This CDR3 comprises 16 residues. The V end was cut by 0 bases, the J end by 7 bases, with 13 bases between. In nucleotides, the CDR3 is TGTGCCAGCTCACCACCAGAGACAGCGGGGAATTCACCCCTCCACTTT. This codes for CASSPPETAGNSPLHF.

Remarks on this clone: Other DNA sequences in the same sample also yield this CDR3. The chain has TRBV27 and TRBJ2-5; 8 bases agree with TRBD2. Germline V lookup: CDR1 MNHEY, CDR2 SMNVEV (reference sequence). The CDR3 has 14 residues. Losses at the gene ends were 6 bases for V and 2 bases for J; bases not matched to a gene: 5. CDR3 sequence (DNA): TGTGCCAGCAGCCCGGGGGGGTTTCAAGAGACCCAGTACTTC. Translating it yields CASSPGGFQETQYF.